What follows describes a single T cell receptor (beta chain). The data derive from a study of response to subunit inactivated influenza vaccine. V was pared by 7 bases and J by 2 bases, with 15 bases between. The CDR3 is made up of 14 amino acids. From the RT-PCR reads, TCRdb called clonotypes with MiXCR, one entry per CDR3 protein. The data contain 500,000 to 600,000 distinct CDR3 sequences, about 14% of them singletons. The specimen was PBMCs from blood, collected 11 to 12 days after vaccination. The V gene is TRBV12-3 or TRBV12-4, the J gene TRBJ2-7, with D possibly TRBD2 on 6 matching bases. The TCR comes from a man aged 50 to 59 who received an inactivated influenza vaccine. The CDR3 here is CASNGGGPTYEQYF. The CDR3 nucleotides read TGTGCCAGCAACGGGGGAGGCCCAACCTACGAGCAGTACTTC.